This is a list of T cell receptor beta chains from one sample in a study of Ad26.COV2.S vaccination and SARS-CoV-2 variants. Generated by immunoSEQ multiplex PCR, the TCRdb table keeps only in-frame clones and is missing some. This table has a few hundred thousand clones, over 75% appearing once. Sequenced here: peripheral blood, sampled in a trial of Ad26.COV2.S vaccine versus placebo. The source is a person between 18 and 65 years old who received the Ad26.COV2.S COVID-19 vaccine or a placebo. Each CDR3 is given with its conserved first and last residue. A D gene is named only where the DNA matches it firmly. Clone size is not always given. Where it is, it says once, few, many or a class for expanded clones.

v_call,clone_size,d_call,j_call,cdr3_nt,cdr3_aa
TRBV7-9,once,TRBD2,TRBJ2-2,TGTGCCAGCAGCCCGACCCTAGCGGGGGACACCGGGGAGCTGTTTTTT,CASSPTLAGDTGELFF
TRBV5-1,-,-,TRBJ2-3,TGCGCCAGCAAATCCCAACTAGAGGGCACAGATACGCAGTATTTT,CASKSQLEGTDTQYF
TRBV7-2,-,-,TRBJ2-5,TGTGCCAGCAGCCAGAGCAGGGCCGAGACCCAGTACTTC,CASSQSRAETQYF
TRBV9,-,TRBD2,TRBJ2-3,TGTGCCAGCAGCGTAGGGGCTAGCGGGGTCACAGATACGCAGTATTTT,CASSVGASGVTDTQYF
TRBV5-1,-,TRBD1,TRBJ2-3,TGCGCCAGCAGCCCCTTCGACAGGGAAAGGGAGACGCAGTATTTT,CASSPFDRERETQYF
TRBV29-1,-,-,TRBJ1-2,TGCAGCGTTGGGTGGGCGATCTATGGCTACACCTTC,CSVGWAIYGYTF
TRBV15,-,-,TRBJ2-3,TGTGCCACCAGCAGAGAGGGTGGCAGCGGTTTCGCAGATACGCAGTATTTT,CATSREGGSGFADTQYF
TRBV2,-,-,TRBJ1-4,TGTGCCAGCAGATTGGGAGGGGGAGAAAAACTGTTTTTT,CASRLGGGEKLFF
TRBV10-3,-,TRBD1,TRBJ1-6,TGTGCCATCAGTGAGAATGACCGGGACAGTTATAATTCACCCCTCCACTTT,CAISENDRDSYNSPLHF
TRBV7-9,-,-,TRBJ1-5,TGTGCCAGCAGCTTAGATGGGGGAGACCAGCCCCAGCATTTT,CASSLDGGDQPQHF
TRBV4-2,-,-,TRBJ1-2,TGTGCCAGCAGCCAAGAGAGGGCGCCTAACTATGGCTACACCTTC,CASSQERAPNYGYTF
TRBV29-1,few,-,TRBJ2-7,TGCAGCGCCGTCACCGTCGGGGACGAGCAGTACTTC,CSAVTVGDEQYF
TRBV7-3,-,-,TRBJ2-1,TGTGCCAGCAGCTTAGGCCCCTACAATGAGCAGTTCTTC,CASSLGPYNEQFF
TRBV23-1,-,TRBD2,TRBJ2-1,TGCGCCAGCAGTCAATCGGAACTAGCGGGGGGTAGCTCCTACAATGAGCAGTTCTTC,CASSQSELAGGSSYNEQFF
TRBV7-2,-,-,TRBJ2-7,TGTGCCAGCAGCTTAGTGCCGGAGTCCTACGAGCAGTACTTC,CASSLVPESYEQYF
TRBV10-3,-,-,TRBJ1-4,TGTGCCACAAGTGAAGGGGGTGAAAAACTGTTTTTT,CATSEGGEKLFF
TRBV19,-,-,TRBJ2-6,TGTGCCAGTAGTATAGCCCGGGCCGGGGGGCCGGCCTCTGGGGCCAACGTCCTGACTTTC,CASSIARAGGPASGANVLTF
TRBV7-2,-,-,TRBJ1-5,TGTGCCAGCAGCTTAGACAGCAGCAGCAATCAGCCCCAGCATTTT,CASSLDSSSNQPQHF
TRBV5-4,-,-,TRBJ2-7,TGTGCCAGCAGCCCGGGACAGCGGGCCTACGAGCAGTACTTC,CASSPGQRAYEQYF
TRBV9,-,-,TRBJ1-6,TGTGCCAGCAGCGGGTGGACAGATAATTCACCCCTCCACTTT,CASSGWTDNSPLHF
TRBV7-9,-,-,TRBJ1-2,TGTGCCAGCAGCTTAGTGACGGCTATTATTCGCGGCTACACCTTC,CASSLVTAIIRGYTF
TRBV10-3,-,TRBD2,TRBJ2-7,TGTGCCATCAGTGACCCCCCCGGGGGAGGGGACCCCTACGAGCAGTACTTC,CAISDPPGGGDPYEQYF
TRBV7-2,-,TRBD1,TRBJ2-7,TGTGCCAGCAGCCCCGGGACAGGGGGTAGGTACGAGCAGTACTTC,CASSPGTGGRYEQYF
TRBV3-1/TRBV3-2,-,-,TRBJ1-4,TGTGCCAGCAGCCAGAAGAGGAGACGGGTAGATGCTAATGAAAAACTGTTTTTT,CASSQKRRRVDANEKLFF
TRBV24-1,many,TRBD2,TRBJ2-1,TGTGCCACCAGTGTTCCGGGACTAGACTACAATGAGCAGTTCTTC,CATSVPGLDYNEQFF
TRBV6-5,-,-,TRBJ2-3,TGTGCCAGCGCCCCAAGTACGCAGTATTTT,CASAPSTQYF
TRBV13,-,TRBD1,TRBJ2-6,TGTGCCAGCACCACGGACAGGCGAAACGTCCTGACTTTC,CASTTDRRNVLTF
TRBV2,-,-,TRBJ1-2,TGTGCCAGCAGCTACGAAGGGGCCGGCTATGGCTACACCTTC,CASSYEGAGYGYTF